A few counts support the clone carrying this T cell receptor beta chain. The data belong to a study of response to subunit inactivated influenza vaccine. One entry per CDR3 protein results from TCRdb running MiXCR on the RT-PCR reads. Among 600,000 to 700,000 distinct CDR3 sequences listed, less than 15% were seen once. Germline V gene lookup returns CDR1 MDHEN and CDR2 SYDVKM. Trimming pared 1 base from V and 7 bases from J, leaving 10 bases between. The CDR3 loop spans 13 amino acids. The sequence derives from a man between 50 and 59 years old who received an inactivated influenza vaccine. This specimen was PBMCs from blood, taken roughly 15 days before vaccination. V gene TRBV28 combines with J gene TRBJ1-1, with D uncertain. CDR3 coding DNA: TGTGCCAGCAGTTTATCCCTAACGAGTGAAGCTTTCTTT. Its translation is CASSLSLTSEAFF.